The 13 T cell receptor beta chains given below trace back to one sample, sequenced in a study of spatial heterogeneity in lung cancer. Time point in this sample: sample taken at primary tumor resection. Unsorted whole RNA from tumor, nontumor lung or frozen PBMC underwent sequencing. One entry per CDR3 protein results from TCRdb running MiXCR on the 5' RACE reads. The sample lists 45,000 to 55,000 distinct CDR3 sequences; 5.3% were seen once. The specimen comprised PBMCs, sampled at surgery. The origin of the receptors is a male donor with early-stage non-small cell lung cancer.

This clonotype was detected ten times or more. The chain recombines TRBV6-5 with TRBJ2-4, with D perhaps matching TRBD2 (6 bases). The CDR3 runs 16 residues. V was shortened by 3 bases and J by 0 bases, with 12 bases between the two germline ends. The V gene's germline CDR1 is MNHEY and CDR2 SVGAGI. The CDR3 coding sequence is TGTGCCAGCAGTTATGGCGGGGCGCTAGCCAAAAACATTCAGTACTTC. This gives the protein CASSYGGALAKNIQYF.

This clonotype has ten or more counts. CDR3 coding DNA: TGTGCCAGCAGTTCGGAAGCTAGCGGATCCTACGAGCAGTACTTC. It encodes CASSSEASGSYEQYF. V and J are TRBV2 and TRBJ2-7; 7 bases align to TRBD2. Trimming took 5 bases from V and 1 from J; bases not matched to a gene: 8. From germline, CDR1 is SNHLY and CDR2 FYNNEI. This CDR3 region has 15 residues.

This clonotype was observed many times. The rearrangement uses TRBV29-1 and TRBJ2-7; 9 bases match TRBD2. Germline V gene lookup returns CDR1 SQVTM and CDR2 ANQGSEA. Unmatched junction bases numbered 11, after V lost 5 bases and J lost 3 bases. CDR3 length equals 15 residues. Here the CDR3 reads CSVLGSGSSFYEQYF. In DNA form, the CDR3 reads TGCAGCGTTCTCGGTAGCGGGAGCAGCTTCTACGAGCAGTACTTC.

This clonotype occurred many times. CDR3 amino acids: CSVESYPNTEAFF. CDR3 nucleotides: TGCAGCGTTGAATCCTACCCGAACACTGAAGCTTTCTTT. The chain is built from TRBV29-1 and TRBJ1-1; D gene ambiguous. Trimming removed 2 bases at V and 1 base at J, with 8 bases between. Germline V gene sequence: CDR1 SQVTM, CDR2 ANQGSEA. The CDR3 spans 13 residues.

This clonotype was observed many times. This chain joins TRBV28 and TRBJ1-3, with D maybe TRBD1 (5 bases). The CDR3 sequence is 19 residues long. Looked up from germline, CDR1 is MDHEN and CDR2 is SYDVKM. The germline V and J ends were trimmed by 2 bases and 0 bases, with 20 bases remaining between them. This CDR3 is CASSLLRGPFPRSGNTIYF. The DNA for the CDR3 is TGTGCCAGCAGTTTACTCCGGGGCCCATTTCCTCGCTCTGGAAACACCATATATTTT.

At least ten counts were recorded for this clonotype. The rearrangement uses TRBV5-1 and TRBJ2-6, with D possibly matching TRBD1 (5 bases). V lost 1 base, J lost 0 bases, and 8 bases lay in between. Germline V gene sequence: CDR1 SGHRS, CDR2 YFSETQ. The CDR3 is 16 amino acids. For the CDR3, the DNA is TGCGCCAGCAGCTTGACAGGTTCCTCTGGGGCCAACGTCCTGACTTTC. This translates into CASSLTGSSGANVLTF.

This clonotype occurred many times. The rearrangement links TRBV14 to TRBJ2-7, with 7 bases identical to TRBD2. CDR1 is SGHDN, CDR2 FVKESK, per germline. The V segment lost 0 bases and the J segment 2 bases; nucleotides outside the gene matches: 7. The CDR3 is 16 residues long. CDR3 residues: CASSQELAGVPYEQYF. The DNA for the CDR3 is TGTGCCAGCAGCCAAGAATTGGCGGGAGTCCCCTACGAGCAGTACTTC.

This clonotype came up a few times. The chain combines TRBV5-1 with TRBJ2-1; TRBD2 is a possible D gene (8 bases). Deletions cut 8 bases from V and 7 bases from J, with 19 bases between. The CDR3 is 14 amino acids. Germline V lookup: CDR1 SGHRS, CDR2 YFSETQ. This chain's CDR3 is CASSTQGTSNEQFF. DNA for the CDR3: TGCGCCAGTAGTACACAGGGGACTAGTAATGAGCAGTTCTTC.

This clonotype has ten or more counts. The chain employs TRBV20-1 and TRBJ2-7, with D possibly matching TRBD2 (6 bases). The CDR3 is 14 amino acids. The germline CDR1 and CDR2 sequences are DFQATT and SNEGSKA (reference sequence). Trimming left V 1 base short and J 0 bases short, with 10 bases between. The CDR3, as DNA: TGCAGTGCTAGAGGGACTACCCGCTCCTACGAGCAGTACTTC. Translation gives CSARGTTRSYEQYF.

This clonotype was observed at least ten times. V is TRBV4-2 and J is TRBJ2-5, with a possible D match to TRBD2 (6 bases). This CDR3 is built from 15 residues. V was shortened by 2 bases and J by 2 bases, with 12 bases between the two germline ends. The germline gives CDR1 LGHNA, CDR2 YNFKEQ. CDR3 amino acids: CASSQKRRGQETQYF. As DNA, the CDR3 is TGTGCCAGCAGCCAAAAAAGGAGGGGACAAGAGACCCAGTACTTC.

J is TRBJ2-3 and V is TRBV10-3; 9 nucleotides line up with TRBD2. Germline CDR1 and CDR2: ENHRY and SYGVKD. The CDR3 runs to 14 residues. J was trimmed by 1 base and V by 6 bases; bases with no gene match: 2. In nucleotides, the CDR3 is TGTGCCATCAGCGCGGGAGGGCGCACAGATACGCAGTATTTT. It is translated as CAISAGGRTDTQYF.

This clonotype was found many times. The V call is TRBV7-2, the J call TRBJ2-2; no definite D call. Germline V lookup: CDR1 SGHTA, CDR2 FQGNSA. There are 16 residues in the CDR3. The V gene lost 5 bases and the J gene lost 3 bases, with 16 bases spanning the gap. The chain's CDR3 is CASSPPPATDTGELFF. CDR3 DNA sequence: TGTGCCAGCAGCCCCCCCCCGGCCACCGACACCGGGGAGCTGTTTTTT. The full variable domain, with the rest looked up from reference TRBV7-2 and TRBJ2-2, is GAGVSQSPSNKVTEKGKDVELRCDPISGHTALYWYRQSLGQGLEFLIYFQGNSAPDKSGLPSDRFSAERTGGSVSTLTIQRTQQEDSAVYLCASSPPPATDTGELFFGEGSRLTVL.

This clonotype was detected many times. The rearrangement links TRBV9 to TRBJ2-3; TRBD1 agrees at 12 bases. The CDR3 sequence is 16 residues long. V gave up 4 bases and J gave up 3 bases; unmatched junction bases: 6. Germline values: CDR1 SGDLS, CDR2 YYNGEE. CDR3 amino acids: CASSLPGQGATDTQYF. The CDR3 bases are TGTGCCAGCAGCTTACCGGGACAGGGGGCAACAGATACGCAGTATTTT.